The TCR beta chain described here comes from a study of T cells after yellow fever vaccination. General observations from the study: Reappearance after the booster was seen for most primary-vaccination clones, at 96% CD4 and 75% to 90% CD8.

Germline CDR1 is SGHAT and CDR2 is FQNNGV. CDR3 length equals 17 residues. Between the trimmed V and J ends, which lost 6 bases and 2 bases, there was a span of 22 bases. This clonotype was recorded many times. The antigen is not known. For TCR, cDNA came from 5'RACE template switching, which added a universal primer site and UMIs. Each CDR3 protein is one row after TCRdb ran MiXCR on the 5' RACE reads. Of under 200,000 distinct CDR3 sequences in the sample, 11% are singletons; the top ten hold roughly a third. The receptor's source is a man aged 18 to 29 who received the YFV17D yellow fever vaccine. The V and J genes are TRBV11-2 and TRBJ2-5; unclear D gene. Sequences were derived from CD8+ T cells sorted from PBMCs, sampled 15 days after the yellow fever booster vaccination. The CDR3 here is CASRLKAWASPQETQYF. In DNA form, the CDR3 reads TGTGCCAGCAGACTAAAAGCATGGGCGTCTCCGCAAGAGACCCAGTACTTC.